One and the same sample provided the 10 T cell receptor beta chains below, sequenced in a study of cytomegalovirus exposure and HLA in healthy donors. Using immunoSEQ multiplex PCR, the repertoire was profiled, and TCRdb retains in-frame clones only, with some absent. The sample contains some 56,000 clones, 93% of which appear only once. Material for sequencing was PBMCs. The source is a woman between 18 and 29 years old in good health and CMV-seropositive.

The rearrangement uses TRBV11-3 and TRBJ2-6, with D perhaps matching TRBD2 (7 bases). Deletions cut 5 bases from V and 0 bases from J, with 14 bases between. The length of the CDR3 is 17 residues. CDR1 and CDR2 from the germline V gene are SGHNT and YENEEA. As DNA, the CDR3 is TGTGCCAGCAGCCAAGGGAGGGGGACCTCTGGGGCCAACGTCCTGACTTTC. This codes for CASSQGRGTSGANVLTF.

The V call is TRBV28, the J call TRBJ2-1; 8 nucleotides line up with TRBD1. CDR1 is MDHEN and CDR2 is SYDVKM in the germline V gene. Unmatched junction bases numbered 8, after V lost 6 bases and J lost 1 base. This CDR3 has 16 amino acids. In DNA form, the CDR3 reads TGTGCCAGCAGCAAAGTCCAGGGGGCTTCCTACAATGAGCAGTTCTTC. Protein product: CASSKVQGASYNEQFF. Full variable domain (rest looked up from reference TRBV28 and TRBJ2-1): DVKVTQSSRYLVKRTGEKVFLECVQDMDHENMFWYRQDPGLGLRLIYFSYDVKMKEKGDIPEGYSVSREKKERFSLILESASTNQTSMYLCASSKVQGASYNEQFFGPGTRLTVL.

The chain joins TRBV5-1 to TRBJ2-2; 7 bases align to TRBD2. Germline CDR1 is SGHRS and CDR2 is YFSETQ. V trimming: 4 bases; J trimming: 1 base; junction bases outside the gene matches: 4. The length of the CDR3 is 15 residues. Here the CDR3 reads CASSGAGVNTGELFF. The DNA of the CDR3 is TGCGCCAGCAGCGGGGCGGGGGTGAACACCGGGGAGCTGTTTTTT.

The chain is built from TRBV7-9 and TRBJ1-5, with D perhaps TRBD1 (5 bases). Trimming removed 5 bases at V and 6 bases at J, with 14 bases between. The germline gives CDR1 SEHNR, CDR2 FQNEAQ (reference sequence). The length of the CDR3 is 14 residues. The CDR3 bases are TGTGCCAGCAGCCTGGGGGGTTCGGCTCAGCCCCAGCATTTT. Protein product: CASSLGGSAQPQHF.

The CDR3 is CASSGTGLDTEAFF. Here the CDR3 DNA reads TGTGCCAGCTCCGGGACAGGGTTGGACACTGAAGCTTTCTTT. The chain uses TRBV9 and TRBJ1-1; 9 nucleotides agree with TRBD1. The CDR3 length is 14 residues. V shed 7 bases and J 3 bases; nucleotides not matched to a gene: 7. Germline values: CDR1 SGDLS, CDR2 YYNGEE.

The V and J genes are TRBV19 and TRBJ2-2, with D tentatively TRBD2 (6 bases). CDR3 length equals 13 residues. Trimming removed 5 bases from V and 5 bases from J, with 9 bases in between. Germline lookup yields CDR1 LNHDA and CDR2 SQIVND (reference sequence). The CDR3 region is CASSLRGTGELFF. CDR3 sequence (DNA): TGTGCCAGTAGTTTACGGGGGACCGGGGAGCTGTTTTTT.

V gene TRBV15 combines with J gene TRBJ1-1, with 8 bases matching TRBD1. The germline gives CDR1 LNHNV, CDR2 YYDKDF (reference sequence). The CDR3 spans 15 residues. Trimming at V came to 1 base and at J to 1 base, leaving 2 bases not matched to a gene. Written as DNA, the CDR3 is TGTGCCACCAGCAGAGGGACAGGGTCGAACACTGAAGCTTTCTTT. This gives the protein CATSRGTGSNTEAFF.

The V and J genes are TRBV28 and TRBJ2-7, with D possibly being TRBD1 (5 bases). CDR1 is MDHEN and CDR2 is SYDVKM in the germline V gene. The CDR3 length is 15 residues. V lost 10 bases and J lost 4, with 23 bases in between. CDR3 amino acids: CATGETAFRVYEQYF. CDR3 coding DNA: TGTGCCACCGGTGAGACAGCGTTTCGGGTTTACGAGCAGTACTTC. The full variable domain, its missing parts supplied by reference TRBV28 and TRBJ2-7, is DVKVTQSSRYLVKRTGEKVFLECVQDMDHENMFWYRQDPGLGLRLIYFSYDVKMKEKGDIPEGYSVSREKKERFSLILESASTNQTSMYLCATGETAFRVYEQYFGPGTRLTVT.

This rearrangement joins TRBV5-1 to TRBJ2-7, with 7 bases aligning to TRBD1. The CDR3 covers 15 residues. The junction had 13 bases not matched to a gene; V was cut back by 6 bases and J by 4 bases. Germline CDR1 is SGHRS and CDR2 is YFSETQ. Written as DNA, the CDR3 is TGCGCCAGCATTGAGAGGGGGCCGGGAATTTACGAGCAGTACTTC. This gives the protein CASIERGPGIYEQYF.

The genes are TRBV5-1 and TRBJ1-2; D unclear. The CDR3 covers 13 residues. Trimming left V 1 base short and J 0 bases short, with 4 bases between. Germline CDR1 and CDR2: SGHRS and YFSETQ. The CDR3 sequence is CASSLTANYGYTF. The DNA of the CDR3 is TGCGCCAGCAGCTTGACAGCTAACTATGGCTACACCTTC.